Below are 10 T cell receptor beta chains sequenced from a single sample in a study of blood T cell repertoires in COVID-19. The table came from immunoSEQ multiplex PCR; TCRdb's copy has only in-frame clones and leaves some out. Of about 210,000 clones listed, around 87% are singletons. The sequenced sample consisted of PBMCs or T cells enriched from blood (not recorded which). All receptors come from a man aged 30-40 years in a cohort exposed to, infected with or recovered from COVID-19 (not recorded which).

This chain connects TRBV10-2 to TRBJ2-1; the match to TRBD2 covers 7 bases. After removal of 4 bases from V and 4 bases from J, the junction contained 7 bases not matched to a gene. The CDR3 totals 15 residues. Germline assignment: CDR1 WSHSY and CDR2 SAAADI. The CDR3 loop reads CASSVSGRTYNEQFF. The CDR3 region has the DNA TGCGCCAGCAGTGTCTCCGGGAGGACATACAATGAGCAGTTCTTC.

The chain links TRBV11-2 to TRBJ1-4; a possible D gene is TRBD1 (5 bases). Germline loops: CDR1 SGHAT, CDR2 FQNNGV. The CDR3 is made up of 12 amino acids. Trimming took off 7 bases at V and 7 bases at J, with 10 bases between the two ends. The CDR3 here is CASMGLSEKLFF. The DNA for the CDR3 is TGTGCCAGCATGGGACTAAGTGAAAAACTGTTTTTT.

The CDR3 nucleotides are TGTGCCAGCGGCCTTTTCCCCGACTATGGCTACACCTTC. Amino acid sequence: CASGLFPDYGYTF. The chain recombines TRBV7-9 with TRBJ1-2; D is ambiguous. The CDR3 has 13 residues. V was shortened by 8 bases and J by 3 bases, with 13 bases between the two germline ends. Per germline, CDR1 SEHNR and CDR2 FQNEAQ (reference sequence).

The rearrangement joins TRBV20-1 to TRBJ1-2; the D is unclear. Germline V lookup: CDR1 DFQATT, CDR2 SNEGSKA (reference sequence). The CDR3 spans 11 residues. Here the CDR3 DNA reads TGCCGTTCTGGCGCCGGGGATGGCTACACCTTC. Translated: CRSGAGDGYTF.

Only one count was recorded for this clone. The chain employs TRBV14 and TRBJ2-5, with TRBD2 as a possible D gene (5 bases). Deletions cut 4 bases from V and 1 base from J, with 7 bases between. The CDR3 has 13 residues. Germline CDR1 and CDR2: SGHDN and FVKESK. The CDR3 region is CASSPGIQETQYF. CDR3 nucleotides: TGTGCCAGCAGCCCGGGGATCCAAGAGACCCAGTACTTC.

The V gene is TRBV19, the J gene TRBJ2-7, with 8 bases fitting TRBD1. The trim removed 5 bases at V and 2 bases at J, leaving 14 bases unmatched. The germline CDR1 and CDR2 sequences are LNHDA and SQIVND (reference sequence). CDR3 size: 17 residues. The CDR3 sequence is CASSQGLTTGATYEQYF. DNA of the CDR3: TGTGCCAGTAGTCAGGGGCTTACGACAGGGGCAACCTACGAGCAGTACTTC.

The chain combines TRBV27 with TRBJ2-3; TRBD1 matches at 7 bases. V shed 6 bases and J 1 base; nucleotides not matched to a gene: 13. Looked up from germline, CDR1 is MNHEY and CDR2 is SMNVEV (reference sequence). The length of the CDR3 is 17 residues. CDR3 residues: CASSPYPGGQGTDTQYF. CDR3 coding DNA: TGTGCCAGCAGCCCCTACCCCGGCGGACAGGGCACAGATACGCAGTATTTT.

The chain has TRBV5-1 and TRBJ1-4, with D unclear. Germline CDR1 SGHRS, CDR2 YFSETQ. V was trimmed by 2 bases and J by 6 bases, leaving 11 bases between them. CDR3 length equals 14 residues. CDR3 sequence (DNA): TGCGCCAGCAGCTTACCCCAGGTGGATGAAAAACTGTTTTTT. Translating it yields CASSLPQVDEKLFF.

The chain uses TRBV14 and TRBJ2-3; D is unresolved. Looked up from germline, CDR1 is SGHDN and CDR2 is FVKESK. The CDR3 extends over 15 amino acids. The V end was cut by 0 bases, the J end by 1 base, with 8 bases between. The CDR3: CASSQDLQRTDTQYF. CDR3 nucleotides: TGTGCCAGCAGCCAAGATTTACAGCGCACAGATACGCAGTATTTT.

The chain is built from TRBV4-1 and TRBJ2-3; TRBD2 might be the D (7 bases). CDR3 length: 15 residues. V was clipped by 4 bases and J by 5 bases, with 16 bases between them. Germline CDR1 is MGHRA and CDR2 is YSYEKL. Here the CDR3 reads CASSLRGGVEDTQYF. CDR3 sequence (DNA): TGCGCCAGCAGCCTAAGGGGGGGCGTAGAAGATACGCAGTATTTT.